Below, 32 T cell receptor beta chains from the same sample are listed, as sequenced in a study of shared clonotypes between healthy human individuals (dated by TCRdb to about 2020). Library creation used the immunoSEQ multiplex PCR assay. Entries here come from immuneACCESS through TCRdb and include only in-frame sequences with V and J called. Some clones fail to appear in such tables; in the studies checked, an unresolved V gene covers under half of the shortfall, and the cause of the remainder is unknown. For this sample the table gives over a million clones, of which roughly 97% were detected only once. Together, the top ten hold approximately 1.2% of the sample. What was sequenced was naive CD4+ T cells sorted from blood. The sample's cell subset or site, from its label and the paper: CD45RA+ positively selected. These receptors came from a young man in good health.

This chain joins TRBV10-3 and TRBJ2-1; TRBD1 matches at 9 bases. Germline values: CDR1 ENHRY, CDR2 SYGVKD. J lost 3 bases, V lost 3 bases, and 6 bases had no gene match. The CDR3 is 16 residues long. CDR3 sequence: CAISDRDREYYNEQFF. In DNA, the CDR3 is TGTGCCATCAGTGACCGGGACAGGGAATACTACAATGAGCAGTTCTTC.

The rearrangement links TRBV4-3 to TRBJ2-6; 7 bases fit TRBD2. Germline CDR1 reads LGHNA; CDR2 reads YSLEER. The J segment lost 2 bases and the V segment lost 4 bases, leaving 14 bases of the junction unmatched. The CDR3 sequence is 19 residues long. Here the CDR3 DNA reads TGCGCCAGCAGCCGAGCGATTGTAGCGGGCGCGACTGGGGCCAACGTCCTGACTTTC. It codes for CASSRAIVAGATGANVLTF.

Notes on this clone: The same CDR3 also results from other DNA sequences found in this sample. The chain is built from TRBV6-5 and TRBJ2-2; no clear D gene. Germline CDR1 is MNHEY and CDR2 is SVGAGI. There are 12 residues in the CDR3. V lost 0 bases and J lost 7, with 3 bases in between. CDR3 DNA: TGTGCCAGCAGTTACTCGATCGGGGAGCTGTTTTTT. This gives the protein CASSYSIGELFF.

The V gene is TRBV2, the J gene TRBJ1-1; no reliable D call. Germline CDR1 reads SNHLY; CDR2 reads FYNNEI. The length of the CDR3 is 13 residues. Between the trimmed V and J ends, which lost 6 bases and 1 base, there was a span of 9 bases. The CDR3 sequence is CASSDQKNTEAFF. CDR3 nucleotide sequence: TGTGCCAGCAGCGACCAGAAGAACACTGAAGCTTTCTTT.

This chain uses TRBV27 with TRBJ2-6; D ambiguous. Germline V lookup: CDR1 MNHEY, CDR2 SMNVEV (reference sequence). This CDR3 has 15 amino acids. V lost 7 bases, J lost 7 bases, and 17 bases lay in between. The CDR3 bases are TGTGCCAGCAAATCAGCAGCACTGGGAGCCAACGTCCTGACTTTC. Translation gives CASKSAALGANVLTF. The full variable domain, rest sourced from reference TRBV27 and TRBJ2-6, is EAQVTQNPRYLITVTGKKLTVTCSQNMNHEYMSWYRQDPGLGLRQIYYSMNVEVTDKGDVPEGYKVSRKEKRNFPLILESPSPNQTSLYFCASKSAALGANVLTFGAGSRLTVL.

V gene TRBV6-5 combines with J gene TRBJ2-1, with 11 bases matching TRBD2. The CDR3 totals 14 residues. Looked up from germline, CDR1 is MNHEY and CDR2 is SVGAGI. V lost 8 bases to trimming and J lost 2 bases; unmatched junction nucleotides: 2. CDR3 nucleotide sequence: TGTGCCAGCCAACTAGCGGGAGCCTACAATGAGCAGTTCTTC. Amino acids: CASQLAGAYNEQFF.

V usage is TRBV5-6 and J usage is TRBJ1-5, with D tentatively TRBD1 (6 bases). Trimming shortened V by 4 bases and J by 4 bases, and 15 bases separated the two germline ends. This CDR3 has 15 residues. CDR1 is SGHDT and CDR2 is YYEEEE in the germline V gene. As DNA, the CDR3 is TGTGCCAGCAGCAGAGGACAGCTGCGAAATCAGCCCCAGCATTTT. Translation: CASSRGQLRNQPQHF.

This clone was counted once. The chain links TRBV18 to TRBJ1-3, with TRBD1 as a possible D gene (5 bases). CDR1 is KGHSH, CDR2 LQKENI, per germline. The CDR3 is 17 residues long. The CDR3 DNA follows: TGTGCGACCTCGGGGGTTGTTGCAACATTCTCTGGAAACACCATATATTTT. This sequence encodes CATSGVVATFSGNTIYF.

The chain recombines TRBV6-1 with TRBJ2-6; D remains ambiguous. Trimming pared 2 bases from V and 2 bases from J, leaving 10 bases between. CDR1 is MNHNS, CDR2 SASEGT, per germline. This CDR3 is built from 16 residues. CDR3 in DNA: TGTGCCAGCAGTGAATCCCAACTAACTGGGGCCAACGTCCTGACTTTC. Protein sequence: CASSESQLTGANVLTF.

This sequence joins TRBV5-1 and TRBJ2-5, with 7 bases fitting TRBD1. The germline V gene has CDR1 SGHRS and CDR2 YFSETQ. The CDR3 totals 16 residues. V lost 3 bases to trimming and J lost 1 base; unmatched junction nucleotides: 9. CDR3 residues: CASSSQPGQIQETQYF. The CDR3 DNA follows: TGCGCCAGCAGCTCTCAACCGGGACAGATCCAAGAGACCCAGTACTTC.

The chain uses TRBV5-1 and TRBJ2-3, with D perhaps TRBD2 (6 bases). The CDR3 runs to 14 residues. V gave up 4 bases and J gave up 4 bases, with 13 bases separating them. The germline V gene encodes CDR1 SGHRS and CDR2 YFSETQ. In nucleotides, the CDR3 is TGCGCCAGCAGCCTCGGGAGTTTGTCAGATACGCAGTATTTT. This codes for CASSLGSLSDTQYF.

V gene TRBV5-1 combines with J gene TRBJ2-3; TRBD2 agrees at 14 bases. The CDR3 sequence is 17 residues long. The V segment lost 4 bases and the J segment 3 bases; nucleotides outside the gene matches: 7. Germline CDR1 and CDR2: SGHRS and YFSETQ. The CDR3 DNA is TGCGCCAGCAGCAGACTAGCGGGAGGGGCACAAACAGATACGCAGTATTTT. Protein sequence: CASSRLAGGAQTDTQYF.

The V call is TRBV30, the J call TRBJ2-6; no clear D. CDR1 GTSNPN and CDR2 SVGIG come from the germline V gene (reference sequence). V was cut by 1 base and J by 0 bases, with 7 bases left in between. This CDR3 is 15 amino acids long. CDR3 DNA: TGTGCCTGGAGTGGCCAGAACTCTGGGGCCAACGTCCTGACTTTC. As protein: CAWSGQNSGANVLTF.

The rearrangement joins TRBV7-2 to TRBJ2-2; TRBD1 agrees at 10 bases. The CDR3 loop spans 15 amino acids. CDR1 is SGHTA, CDR2 FQGNSA, per germline. Trimming removed 5 bases from V and 4 bases from J; junction bases left unmatched: 4. CDR3 amino acids: CASSRQGAGTGELFF. Here the CDR3 DNA reads TGTGCCAGCAGCAGACAGGGGGCCGGCACCGGGGAGCTGTTTTTT.

V usage is TRBV25-1 and J usage is TRBJ2-7; weak D call: TRBD1 (6 bases). V gave up 1 base and J gave up 0 bases, with 16 bases separating them. Germline CDR1 MGHDK, CDR2 SYGVNS. The CDR3 is 17 amino acids. The CDR3 DNA is TGTGCCAGCAGTGAATCCAGGGGAGTAGGGAGCTCCTACGAGCAGTACTTC. Residues: CASSESRGVGSSYEQYF.

Of note for this clone: Other DNA variants within this sample encode the same CDR3. The rearrangement joins TRBV6-1 to TRBJ2-2, with D possibly TRBD2 on 5 matching bases. The CDR3 length is 14 residues. The V gene's germline CDR1 is MNHNS and CDR2 SASEGT. The V and J ends lost 10 bases and 0 bases respectively, with 12 bases between them. Here the CDR3 DNA reads TGTGCCACCGGGGAAAACGCGAACACCGGGGAGCTGTTTTTT. This encodes CATGENANTGELFF.

The gene calls are TRBV6-5 and TRBJ2-2; D remains ambiguous. V was clipped by 0 bases and J by 0 bases, with 5 bases between them. The CDR3 is 15 residues long. CDR1 is MNHEY and CDR2 is SVGAGI in the germline V gene. The CDR3 DNA is TGTGCCAGCAGTTACTCGACGGCGAACACCGGGGAGCTGTTTTTT. It yields the protein CASSYSTANTGELFF.

The genes are TRBV6-5 and TRBJ2-7; tentative D call: TRBD2 (5 bases). The germline gives CDR1 MNHEY, CDR2 SVGAGI. The V end lost 6 bases, the J end lost 2 bases, and 17 bases lay between the germline ends. This CDR3 region has 15 residues. CDR3 coding DNA: TGTGCCAGCAGCCTACGCACACTAGACCCCTACGAGCAGTACTTC. Amino acid sequence: CASSLRTLDPYEQYF.

The chain links TRBV13 to TRBJ2-3; the match to TRBD2 covers 7 bases. This CDR3 region has 13 residues. CDR1 is PRHDT and CDR2 is FYEKMQ in the germline V gene (reference sequence). Trimming at V came to 8 bases and at J to 4 bases, leaving 6 bases not matched to a gene. The CDR3 DNA reads as TGTGCCAGCGGGAGGGGTGTCTCAGATACGCAGTATTTT. As protein: CASGRGVSDTQYF.

The chain links TRBV5-1 to TRBJ1-4, with D possibly being TRBD1 (6 bases). CDR3 size: 17 residues. Trimming took 1 base from V and 0 from J, leaving 13 bases between them. CDR1 and CDR2 from the germline V gene are SGHRS and YFSETQ. The chain's CDR3 is CASSLWTADATNEKLFF. DNA of the CDR3: TGCGCCAGCAGCTTGTGGACAGCTGACGCAACTAATGAAAAACTGTTTTTT.

The V call is TRBV28, the J call TRBJ1-5, with TRBD1 identical over 9 bases. Trimming took 2 bases from V and 2 from J; bases not matched to a gene: 4. The CDR3 spans 16 residues. CDR1 is MDHEN and CDR2 is SYDVKM in the germline V gene. Here the CDR3 DNA reads TGTGCCAGCAGTTTACCACAGGGGGCGGGCAATCAGCCCCAGCATTTT. It translates to CASSLPQGAGNQPQHF.

The chain joins TRBV5-1 to TRBJ2-2, with 12 nucleotides matching TRBD2. Germline loops: CDR1 SGHRS, CDR2 YFSETQ. There are 16 residues in the CDR3. V gave up 5 bases and J gave up 5 bases; unmatched junction bases: 7. The CDR3 loop is CASSHGLAGLTGELFF. DNA of the CDR3: TGCGCCAGCAGTCACGGACTAGCGGGGTTAACCGGGGAGCTGTTTTTT.

V usage is TRBV5-4 and J usage is TRBJ2-1, with D perhaps TRBD1 or TRBD2 (5 bases each). CDR3 length: 13 residues. The V gene lost 3 bases and the J gene lost 10 bases, with 14 bases spanning the gap. Looked up from germline, CDR1 is SGHNT and CDR2 is YYREEE (reference sequence). The CDR3 DNA follows: TGTGCCAGCAGCTCCCGGGGCCCGGCGGAGCAGTTCTTC. This codes for CASSSRGPAEQFF.

This clone was observed a handful of times. The chain couples TRBV5-4 to TRBJ2-7; D perhaps matches TRBD2 (5 bases). In germline, CDR1 is SGHNT, CDR2 YYREEE (reference sequence). The V and J ends lost 4 bases and 4 bases respectively, with 6 bases between them. The CDR3 spans 11 residues. The CDR3 loop is CASSVAYEQYF. DNA of the CDR3: TGTGCCAGCAGCGTAGCGTACGAGCAGTACTTC. Full variable domain (outside the CDR3, taken from reference TRBV5-4 and TRBJ2-7): ETGVTQSPTHLIKTRGQQVTLRCSSQSGHNTVSWYQQALGQGPQFIFQYYREEENGRGNFPPRFSGLQFPNYSSELNVNALELDDSALYLCASSVAYEQYFGPGTRLTVT.

The chain combines TRBV28 with TRBJ1-3; TRBD1 matches at 8 bases. CDR1 is MDHEN and CDR2 is SYDVKM in the germline V gene. The CDR3 is 16 residues long. J was trimmed by 4 bases and V by 2 bases; bases with no gene match: 7. The CDR3 spells CASSLTATGVGNTIYF. CDR3 nucleotide sequence: TGTGCCAGCAGTTTAACGGCGACAGGGGTGGGAAACACCATATATTTT. Full variable domain (outside the CDR3, taken from reference TRBV28 and TRBJ1-3): DVKVTQSSRYLVKRTGEKVFLECVQDMDHENMFWYRQDPGLGLRLIYFSYDVKMKEKGDIPEGYSVSREKKERFSLILESASTNQTSMYLCASSLTATGVGNTIYFGEGSWLTVV.

The chain uses TRBV4-1 and TRBJ2-3; 8 bases are a match to TRBD1. The germline gives CDR1 MGHRA, CDR2 YSYEKL. Trimming at V came to 4 bases and at J to 1 base, leaving 13 bases not matched to a gene. This CDR3 comprises 18 residues. The CDR3 DNA reads as TGCGCCAGCAGCCGGACCGACCTGAAGACAGGGGGCACAGATACGCAGTATTTT. Protein sequence: CASSRTDLKTGGTDTQYF.

The rearrangement links TRBV6-5 to TRBJ1-3; D is possibly TRBD1 (6 bases). The CDR3 is made up of 16 amino acids. V lost 0 bases and J lost 0, with 9 bases in between. Looked up from germline, CDR1 is MNHEY and CDR2 is SVGAGI. The CDR3 nucleotides read TGTGCCAGCAGTTACTCAGGACAGCTCTCTGGAAACACCATATATTTT. Its protein is CASSYSGQLSGNTIYF.

This chain joins TRBV7-2 and TRBJ2-7; 12 nucleotides line up with TRBD2. Germline V gene data show CDR1 as SGHTA and CDR2 as FQGNSA. The CDR3 consists of 16 residues. Trimming at V came to 3 bases and at J to 6 bases, leaving 9 bases not matched to a gene. The CDR3 here is CASSFPLTSGRGEQYF. For the CDR3, the DNA is TGTGCCAGCAGCTTCCCCCTGACTAGCGGGAGAGGCGAGCAGTACTTC.

In this sample, this clone turned up once. This rearrangement joins TRBV9 to TRBJ2-3, with D possibly being TRBD1 or TRBD2 (5 bases each). V lost 4 bases to trimming and J lost 0 bases, with 9 bases between them. Germline V lookup: CDR1 SGDLS, CDR2 YYNGEE. This CDR3 contains 14 residues. In nucleotides, the CDR3 is TGTGCCAGCAGCCGGGGACCTAGCACAGATACGCAGTATTTT. It is translated as CASSRGPSTDTQYF.

This rearrangement joins TRBV15 to TRBJ2-1; D perhaps matches TRBD1 (6 bases). V shed 1 base and J shed 15 bases, with 13 bases lying between them. From germline, CDR1 is LNHNV and CDR2 YYDKDF (reference sequence). This CDR3 has 12 residues. The CDR3 protein is CATSRGRGELFF. The CDR3 nucleotides are TGTGCCACCAGCAGAGGCAGGGGCGAACTGTTCTTC.

Points on this clone: The same CDR3 is also encoded by other DNA sequences in this sample. The chain links TRBV28 to TRBJ1-2; 7 bases are shared with TRBD1. Germline V gene sequence: CDR1 MDHEN, CDR2 SYDVKM. The CDR3 contains 13 residues. V trimming: 6 bases; J trimming: 2 bases; junction bases outside the gene matches: 3. The CDR3 sequence is CASSLGQNYGYTF. CDR3 DNA sequence: TGTGCCAGCAGCTTGGGACAGAACTATGGCTACACCTTC.

The chain couples TRBV25-1 to TRBJ2-7, with D possibly being TRBD1 or TRBD2 (5 bases each). Germline V gene sequence: CDR1 MGHDK, CDR2 SYGVNS. Trimming pared 10 bases from V and 2 bases from J, leaving 18 bases between. The CDR3 has 14 residues. In DNA form, the CDR3 reads TGTGCCACTTTATGGGGGAGTGGGCCCTACGAGCAGTACTTC. It encodes CATLWGSGPYEQYF.